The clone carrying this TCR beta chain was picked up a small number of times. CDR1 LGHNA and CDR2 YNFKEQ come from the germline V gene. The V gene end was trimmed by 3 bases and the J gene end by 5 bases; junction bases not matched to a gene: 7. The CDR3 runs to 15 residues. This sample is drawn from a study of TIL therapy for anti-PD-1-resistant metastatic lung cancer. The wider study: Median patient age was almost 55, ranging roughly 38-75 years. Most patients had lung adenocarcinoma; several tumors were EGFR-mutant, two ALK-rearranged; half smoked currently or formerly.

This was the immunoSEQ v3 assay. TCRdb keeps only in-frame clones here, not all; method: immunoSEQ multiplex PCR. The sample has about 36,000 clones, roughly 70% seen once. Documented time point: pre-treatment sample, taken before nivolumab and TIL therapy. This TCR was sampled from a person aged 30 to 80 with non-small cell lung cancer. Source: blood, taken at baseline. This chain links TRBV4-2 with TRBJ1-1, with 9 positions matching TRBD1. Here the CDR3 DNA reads TGTGCCAGCAGCCAGGAACAGGGGGCGAGTACTGAAGCTTTCTTT. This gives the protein CASSQEQGASTEAFF.